This T cell receptor beta chain appears in the sequencing data of a study of T cells in Graves' hyperthyroidism and ophthalmopathy. General study findings and limits: Ophthalmopathy was model-predicted a median approximately 6.4 months pre-onset. Within blood appeared most thyroid clonotypes that had expanded above 0.001.

Graves' hyperthyroidism is called stable when ophthalmopathy does not progress within 18 months. Patients having uncontrolled infection, another autoimmune disease, pregnancy or lactation were not included. From RNA transcripts, TCR beta CDR3 regions were amplified. Using the HTBI primer set, a first-round RT-PCR was run on the TCR CDR3. Via MiXCR, TCRdb re-called the multiplex PCR reads, giving one row per CDR3 protein. The sample holds around 450,000 distinct CDR3 sequences, about 13% seen once. This clonotype was seen only a few times. The antigen is undetermined. Germline CDR1 is SGHDT and CDR2 is YYEEEE. The V end lost 0 bases, the J end lost 9 bases, and 18 bases lay between the germline ends. The CDR3 totals 15 residues.

The chain carries TRBV5-6 and TRBJ1-2; no reliable D call. Sequenced sample: blood. The origin of this receptor is a woman in her late teens or twenties with Graves' hyperthyroidism. The CDR3 nucleotides are TGTGCCAGCAGCTTGGGGGTGACAACCCGGAGGAGCTACACCTTC. Protein product: CASSLGVTTRRSYTF. The complete variable domain, with remaining parts taken from reference TRBV5-6 and TRBJ1-2, reads DAGVTQSPTHLIKTRGQQVTLRCSPKSGHDTVSWYQQALGQGPQFIFQYYEEEERQRGNFPDRFSGHQFPNYSSELNVNALLLGDSALYLCASSLGVTTRRSYTFGSGTRLTVV.